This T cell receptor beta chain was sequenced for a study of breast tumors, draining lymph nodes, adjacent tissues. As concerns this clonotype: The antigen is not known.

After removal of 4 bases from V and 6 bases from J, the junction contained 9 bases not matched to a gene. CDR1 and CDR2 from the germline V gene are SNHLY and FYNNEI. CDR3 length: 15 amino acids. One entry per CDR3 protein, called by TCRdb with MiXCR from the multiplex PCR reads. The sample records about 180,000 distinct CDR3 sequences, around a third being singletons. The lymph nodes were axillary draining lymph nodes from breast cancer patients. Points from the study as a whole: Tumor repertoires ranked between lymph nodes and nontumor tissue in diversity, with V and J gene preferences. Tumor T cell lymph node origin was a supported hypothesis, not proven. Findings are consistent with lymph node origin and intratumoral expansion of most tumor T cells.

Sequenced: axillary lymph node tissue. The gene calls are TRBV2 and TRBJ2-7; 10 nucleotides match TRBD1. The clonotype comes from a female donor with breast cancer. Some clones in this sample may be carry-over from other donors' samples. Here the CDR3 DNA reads TGTGCCAGCAGTGCCTCCGGGACAGGGGTCCTCGAGCAGTACTTC. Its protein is CASSASGTGVLEQYF.